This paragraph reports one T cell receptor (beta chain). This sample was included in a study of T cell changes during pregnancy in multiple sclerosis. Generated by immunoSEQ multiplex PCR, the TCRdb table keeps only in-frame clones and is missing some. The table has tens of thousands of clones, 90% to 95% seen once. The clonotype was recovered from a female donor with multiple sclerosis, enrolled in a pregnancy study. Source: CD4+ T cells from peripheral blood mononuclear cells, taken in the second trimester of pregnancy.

The CDR3 is CAWGPGGNQPQHF. DNA for the CDR3: TGTGCCTGGGGTCCGGGAGGCAATCAGCCCCAGCATTTT. This chain connects TRBV30 to TRBJ1-5; no clear D. Per the germline V gene, CDR1 is GTSNPN and CDR2 is SVGIG (reference sequence). The CDR3 sequence is 13 residues long. V lost 5 bases and J lost 2, with 10 bases in between. The whole variable domain, remainder taken from reference TRBV30 and TRBJ1-5, is SQTIHQWPATLVQPVGSPLSLECTVEGTSNPNLYWYRQAAGRGLQLLFYSVGIGQISSEVPQNLSASRPQDRQFILSSKKLLLSDSGFYLCAWGPGGNQPQHFGDGTRLSIL.